The TCR beta chain described here comes from a study of blood T cell repertoires in COVID-19. Study in general: Both acute and convalescent COVID-19 samples were obtained from the United States, Italy and Spain. PBMCs, B-cell-depleted T cells, or T cells provided the cDNA or gDNA that made up the material.

This clone was recorded only once. The CDR3 loop spans 17 amino acids. J was trimmed by 0 bases and V by 3 bases; bases with no gene match: 6. Looked up from germline, CDR1 is LGHNA and CDR2 is YNFKEQ. Under the authors' procedure: Nucleated cell number was recorded as an estimate derived from reference gene primer amplification. Some clones are missing from TCRdb's copy, which holds only in-frame ones; the method was immunoSEQ multiplex PCR. V, J and clone size are taken as reported in that table, and D and trimming were inferred from the DNA itself. The sample has 280,000 or so clones; 80% to 90% are singletons.

Sample: peripheral blood. This sequence joins TRBV4-2 and TRBJ2-2, with 8 bases that match TRBD1. The clonotype was recovered from a woman aged 50 to 65 who had recovered from COVID-19. The CDR3 region has the DNA TGTGCCAGCAGCCAGGCACGACAGGGGTCGAACACCGGGGAGCTGTTTTTT. Protein: CASSQARQGSNTGELFF.